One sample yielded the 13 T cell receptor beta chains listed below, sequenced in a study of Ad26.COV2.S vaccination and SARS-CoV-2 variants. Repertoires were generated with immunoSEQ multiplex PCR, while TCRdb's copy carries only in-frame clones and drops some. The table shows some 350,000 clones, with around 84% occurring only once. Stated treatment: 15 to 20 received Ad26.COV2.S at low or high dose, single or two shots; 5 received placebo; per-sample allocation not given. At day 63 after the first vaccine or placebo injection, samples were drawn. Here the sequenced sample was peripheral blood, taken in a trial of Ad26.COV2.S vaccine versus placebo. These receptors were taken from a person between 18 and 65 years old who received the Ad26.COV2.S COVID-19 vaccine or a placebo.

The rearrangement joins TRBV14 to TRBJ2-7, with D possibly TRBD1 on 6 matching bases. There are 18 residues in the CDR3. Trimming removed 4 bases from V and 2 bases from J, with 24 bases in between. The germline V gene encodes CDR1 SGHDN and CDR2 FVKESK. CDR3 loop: CASSRMPGPSWGPYEQYF. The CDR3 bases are TGTGCCAGCAGCCGAATGCCGGGACCTTCCTGGGGGCCCTACGAGCAGTACTTC.

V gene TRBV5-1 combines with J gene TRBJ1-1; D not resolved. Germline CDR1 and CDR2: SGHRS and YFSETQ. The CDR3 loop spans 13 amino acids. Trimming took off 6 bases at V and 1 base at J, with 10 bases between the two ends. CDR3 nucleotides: TGCGCCAGCACCGTCCCCCGGAACACTGAAGCTTTCTTT. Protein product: CASTVPRNTEAFF.

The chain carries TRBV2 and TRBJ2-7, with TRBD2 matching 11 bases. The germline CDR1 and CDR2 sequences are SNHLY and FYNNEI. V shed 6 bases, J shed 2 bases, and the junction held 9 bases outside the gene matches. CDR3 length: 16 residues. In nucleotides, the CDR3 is TGTGCCAGCAGAGACACTAGCGGGAGTGGGGCCTACGAGCAGTACTTC. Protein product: CASRDTSGSGAYEQYF.

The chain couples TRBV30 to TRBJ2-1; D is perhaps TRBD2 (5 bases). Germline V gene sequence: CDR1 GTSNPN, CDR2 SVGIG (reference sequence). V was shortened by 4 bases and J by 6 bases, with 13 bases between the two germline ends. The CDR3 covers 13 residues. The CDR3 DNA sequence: TGTGCCTGGACCCAGAATCGGGGCAATGAGCAGTTCTTC. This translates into CAWTQNRGNEQFF.

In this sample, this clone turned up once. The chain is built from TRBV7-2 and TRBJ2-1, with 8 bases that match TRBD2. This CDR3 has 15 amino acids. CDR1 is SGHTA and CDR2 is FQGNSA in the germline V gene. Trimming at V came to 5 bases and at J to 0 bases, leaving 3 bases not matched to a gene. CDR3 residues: CASSPSGSSYNEQFF. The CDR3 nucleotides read TGTGCCAGCAGCCCAAGCGGGAGCTCCTACAATGAGCAGTTCTTC.

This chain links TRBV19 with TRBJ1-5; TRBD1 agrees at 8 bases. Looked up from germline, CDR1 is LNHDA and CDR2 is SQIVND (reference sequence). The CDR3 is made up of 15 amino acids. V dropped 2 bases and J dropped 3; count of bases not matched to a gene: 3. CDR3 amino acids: CASSITGGNNQPQHF. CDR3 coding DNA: TGTGCCAGTAGTATAACAGGGGGGAACAATCAGCCCCAGCATTTT.

The CDR3 coding sequence is TGTGCCAGCAGTGGGAGGGCGAGGACTGAAGCTTTCTTT. It yields the protein CASSGRARTEAFF. This rearrangement joins TRBV12-3 or TRBV12-4 to TRBJ1-1; D not resolved. The CDR3 contains 13 residues. V lost 5 bases, J lost 5 bases, and 12 bases lay in between.

CDR3: CASSFSGSKQYF. The CDR3 region has the DNA TGTGCCAGCAGCTTTAGCGGGAGTAAGCAGTACTTC. The chain carries TRBV7-9 and TRBJ2-7, with 9 nucleotides matching TRBD2. Germline CDR1 and CDR2: SEHNR and FQNEAQ (reference sequence). The junction had 2 bases not matched to a gene; V was cut back by 3 bases and J by 8 bases. The CDR3 is 12 amino acids.

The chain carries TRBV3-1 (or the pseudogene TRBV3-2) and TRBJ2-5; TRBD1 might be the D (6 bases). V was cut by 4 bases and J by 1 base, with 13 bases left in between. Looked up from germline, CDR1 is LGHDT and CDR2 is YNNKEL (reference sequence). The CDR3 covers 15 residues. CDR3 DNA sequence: TGTGCCAGCAGCCGGCCGGGCAGGGGCCAAGAGACCCAGTACTTC. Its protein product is CASSRPGRGQETQYF.

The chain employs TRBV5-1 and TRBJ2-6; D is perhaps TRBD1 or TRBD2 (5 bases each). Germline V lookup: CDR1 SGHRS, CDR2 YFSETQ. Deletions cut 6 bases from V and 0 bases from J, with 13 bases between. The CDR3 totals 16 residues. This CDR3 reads CASTSSGTSGANVLTF. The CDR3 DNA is TGCGCCAGCACCTCCTCAGGGACCTCTGGGGCCAACGTCCTGACTTTC.

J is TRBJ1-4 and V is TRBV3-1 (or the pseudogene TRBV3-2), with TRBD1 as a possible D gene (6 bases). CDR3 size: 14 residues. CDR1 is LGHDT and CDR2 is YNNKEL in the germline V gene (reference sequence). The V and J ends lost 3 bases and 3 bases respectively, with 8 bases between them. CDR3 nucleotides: TGTGCCAGCAGCCACCGACAGGCTAATGAAAAACTGTTTTTT. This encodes CASSHRQANEKLFF.

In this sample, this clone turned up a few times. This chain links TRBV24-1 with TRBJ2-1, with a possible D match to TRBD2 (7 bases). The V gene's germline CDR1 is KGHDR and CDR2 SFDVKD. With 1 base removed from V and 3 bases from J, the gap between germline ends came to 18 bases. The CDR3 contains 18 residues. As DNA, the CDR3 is TGTGCCACCAGTGATTTCCCTCCTCGGGGGGACAACTACAATGAGCAGTTCTTC. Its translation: CATSDFPPRGDNYNEQFF.

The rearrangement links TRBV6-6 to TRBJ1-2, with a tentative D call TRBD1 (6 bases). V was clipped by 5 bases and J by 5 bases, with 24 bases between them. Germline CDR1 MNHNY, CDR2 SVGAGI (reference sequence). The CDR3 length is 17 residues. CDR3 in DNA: TGTGCCAGCAGTCCCTACCCTCCCGGGACAACGAAATATGGCTACACCTTC. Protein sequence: CASSPYPPGTTKYGYTF.